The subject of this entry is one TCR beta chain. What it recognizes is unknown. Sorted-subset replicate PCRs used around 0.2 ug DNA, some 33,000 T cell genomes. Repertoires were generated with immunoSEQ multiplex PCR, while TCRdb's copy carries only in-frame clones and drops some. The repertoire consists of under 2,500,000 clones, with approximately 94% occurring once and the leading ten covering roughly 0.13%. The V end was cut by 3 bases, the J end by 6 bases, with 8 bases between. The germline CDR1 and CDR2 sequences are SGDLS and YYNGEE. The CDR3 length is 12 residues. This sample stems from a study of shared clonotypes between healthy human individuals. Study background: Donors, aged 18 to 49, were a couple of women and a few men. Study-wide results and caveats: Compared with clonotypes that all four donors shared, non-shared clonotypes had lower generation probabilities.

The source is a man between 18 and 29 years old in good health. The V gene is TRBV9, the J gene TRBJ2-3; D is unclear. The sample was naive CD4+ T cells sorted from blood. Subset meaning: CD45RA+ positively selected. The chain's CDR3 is CASSATSDTQYF. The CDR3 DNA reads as TGTGCCAGCAGCGCAACATCCGATACGCAGTATTTT. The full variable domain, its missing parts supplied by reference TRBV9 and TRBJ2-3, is DSGVTQTPKHLITATGQRVTLRCSPRSGDLSVYWYQQSLDQGLQFLIQYYNGEERAKGNILERFSAQQFPDLHSELNLSSLELGDSALYFCASSATSDTQYFGPGTRLTVL.